This T cell receptor (beta chain) is from a study of blood T cell repertoires in COVID-19. Study at large: Samples of COVID-19 (acute and convalescent) were obtained from the United States, Italy and Spain. T cells, B-cell-depleted T cells, or PBMCs supplied cDNA or gDNA.

Original data processing: Amplification of reference gene primers provided the estimated nucleated cell counts. Measured with immunoSEQ multiplex PCR; TCRdb has only the in-frame clones, and not every one. V, J and clone size were drawn from that table, and D and trimming were deduced from the DNA. Altogether 150,000 to 200,000 clones are present, 85% being singletons, with the ten largest covering approximately 3.3%. CDR1 is SGHNT, CDR2 YYREEE, per germline (reference sequence). V was trimmed by 4 bases and J by 9 bases, leaving 21 bases between them. CDR3 size: 15 residues. V gene TRBV5-4 combines with J gene TRBJ2-3; perhaps TRBD1 as D (6 bases). The TCR was taken from a human donor with acute or convalescent COVID-19. The donor label of this sample is uncertain. Sample: peripheral blood. The CDR3 here is CASSHPGQGLVTQYF. The DNA for the CDR3 is TGTGCCAGCAGCCATCCGGGGCAGGGGCTTGTCACGCAGTATTTT.